Presented here are 4 T cell receptor beta chains from one specimen sequenced in a study of blood T cell repertoires in COVID-19. Produced via immunoSEQ multiplex PCR; TCRdb's table is partial and in-frame only. The data show about 170,000 clones, almost 85% seen once. The sequencing sample was made of peripheral blood. These TCRs come from a woman older than 75 with acute or convalescent COVID-19.

The V call is TRBV28, the J call TRBJ2-7; the match to TRBD2 covers 11 bases. This CDR3 spans 16 amino acids. V shed 4 bases and J 3 bases; nucleotides not matched to a gene: 8. Looked up from germline, CDR1 is MDHEN and CDR2 is SYDVKM. CDR3 amino acids: CASSSGLAEKNYEQYF. CDR3 sequence (DNA): TGTGCCAGCAGTTCGGGACTAGCGGAAAAAAACTACGAGCAGTACTTC.

The chain has TRBV11-2 and TRBJ2-2; tentatively, D is TRBD1 (5 bases). The length of the CDR3 is 17 residues. Trimming took 4 bases from V and 0 from J, leaving 15 bases between them. CDR1 is SGHAT and CDR2 is FQNNGV in the germline V gene. The CDR3 protein is CASSSRSTATNTGELFF. The CDR3 DNA follows: TGTGCCAGCAGCTCCAGGTCGACAGCCACGAACACCGGGGAGCTGTTTTTT.

The V call is TRBV5-1, the J call TRBJ1-1; D gene uncertain. The V end was cut by 4 bases, the J end by 5 bases, with 12 bases between. This CDR3 is 13 amino acids long. Germline CDR1 SGHRS, CDR2 YFSETQ. The CDR3 protein is CASSNGRVTEAFF. DNA of the CDR3: TGCGCCAGCAGCAACGGGAGGGTAACTGAAGCTTTCTTT.

This clone appeared once. The chain is built from TRBV11-2 and TRBJ2-3; possible D gene TRBD2, 6 bases. The V gene lost 4 bases and the J gene lost 9 bases, with 14 bases spanning the gap. Germline lookup yields CDR1 SGHAT and CDR2 FQNNGV. This CDR3 has 13 residues. This chain's CDR3 is CASSSGLLITQYF. In nucleotides, the CDR3 is TGTGCCAGCAGCTCGGGACTCCTTATAACGCAGTATTTT. Combining the CDR3 with reference TRBV11-2 and TRBJ2-3 gives the whole variable domain EAGVAQSPRYKIIEKRQSVAFWCNPISGHATLYWYQQILGQGPKLLIQFQNNGVVDDSQLPKDRFSAERLKGVDSTLKIQPAKLEDSAVYLCASSSGLLITQYFGPGTRLTVL.